One sample yielded the 30 T cell receptor beta chains listed below, sequenced in a study of T cell responses to AZD1222 COVID-19 vaccine. Repertoires were generated with immunoSEQ multiplex PCR, while TCRdb's copy carries only in-frame clones and drops some. The table records about 120,000 clones, about 90% of them present only once. Sequences were derived from peripheral blood, sampled on day 0 of MenACWY control vaccination. The receptors here all came from an adult in good health.

The chain links TRBV7-9 to TRBJ1-5; 8 bases align to TRBD1. After removal of 9 bases from V and 4 bases from J, the junction contained 2 bases not matched to a gene. The CDR3 loop spans 12 amino acids. Per the germline V gene, CDR1 is SEHNR and CDR2 is FQNEAQ (reference sequence). The CDR3 protein is CASRTGNQPQHF. CDR3 DNA sequence: TGTGCCAGTCGGACAGGGAATCAGCCCCAGCATTTT.

The chain employs TRBV18 and TRBJ2-3; D not resolved. The CDR3 spans 12 residues. Trimming took 2 bases from V and 6 from J, leaving 6 bases between them. Per germline, CDR1 KGHSH and CDR2 LQKENI. CDR3 bases: TGTGCCAGCTCACCATCGAGGGATACGCAGTATTTT. Translated: CASSPSRDTQYF.

The table lists this clone with a few counts. This sequence joins TRBV24-1 and TRBJ2-7; D perhaps matches TRBD1 (6 bases). Looked up from germline, CDR1 is KGHDR and CDR2 is SFDVKD. The CDR3 extends over 14 amino acids. V was trimmed by 4 bases and J by 5 bases, leaving 14 bases between them. In DNA, the CDR3 is TGTGCCACCAGTGACTATACAGGGATCCACGAGCAGTACTTC. Its protein product is CATSDYTGIHEQYF.

V gene TRBV13 combines with J gene TRBJ2-3; 9 nucleotides align to TRBD2. The CDR3 loop spans 14 amino acids. Germline V lookup: CDR1 PRHDT, CDR2 FYEKMQ (reference sequence). J gave up 3 bases and V 3 bases, and 1 base lay outside the gene matches. CDR3 protein: CASSLREGTDTQYF. DNA of the CDR3: TGTGCCAGCAGCTTGCGGGAGGGGACAGATACGCAGTATTTT.

This chain links TRBV4-1 with TRBJ2-1, with 14 bases matching TRBD2. V lost 4 bases to trimming and J lost 7 bases; unmatched junction nucleotides: 12. This CDR3 has 18 residues. CDR1 and CDR2 (germline): MGHRA, YSYEKL. The CDR3 here is CASSPRQPGLAGVNEQFF. The CDR3 nucleotides are TGCGCCAGCAGCCCCCGACAGCCGGGACTAGCGGGAGTTAATGAGCAGTTCTTC.

The chain recombines TRBV19 with TRBJ1-5; no clear D. Germline assignment: CDR1 LNHDA and CDR2 SQIVND (reference sequence). The CDR3 contains 11 residues. V lost 4 bases and J lost 11, with 9 bases in between. The CDR3 DNA sequence: TGTGCCAGTAGTAATGGTCCTACCCAGCATTTT. Translating gives CASSNGPTQHF.

Of note for this clone: In the same sample, other DNA sequences code for this CDR3. The gene calls are TRBV18 and TRBJ1-1; D unclear. This CDR3 spans 13 amino acids. Between the trimmed V and J ends, which lost 6 bases and 1 base, there was a span of 9 bases. CDR1 is KGHSH and CDR2 is LQKENI in the germline V gene. CDR3 loop: CASSPSQNTEAFF. The CDR3 DNA is TGTGCCAGCTCTCCCTCACAGAACACTGAAGCTTTCTTT.

The chain couples TRBV3-1 (or the pseudogene TRBV3-2) to TRBJ1-1; D is uncertain. Germline CDR1 and CDR2: LGHDT and YNNKEL (reference sequence). The CDR3 has 12 residues. Trimming took off 6 bases at V and 6 bases at J, with 11 bases between the two ends. The CDR3 DNA sequence: TGTGCCAGCAGTTCTACCACGGCTGAAGCTTTCTTT. Amino acids: CASSSTTAEAFF.

The CDR3 region has the DNA TGTGCCAGCTCACCAAGAGCGGCTAATGAAAAACTGTTTTTT. Its protein is CASSPRAANEKLFF. V is TRBV18 and J is TRBJ1-4, with D hard to call. The CDR3 runs to 14 residues. The ends were cut back, 2 bases at V and 3 bases at J, with 7 bases in the middle. The germline CDR1 and CDR2 sequences are KGHSH and LQKENI. The full variable domain, with the rest looked up from reference TRBV18 and TRBJ1-4, is NAGVMQNPRHLVRRRGQEARLRCSPMKGHSHVYWYRQLPEEGLKFMVYLQKENIIDESGMPKERFSAEFPKEGPSILRIQQVVRGDSAAYFCASSPRAANEKLFFGSGTQLSVL.

V and J are TRBV11-2 and TRBJ1-1; the D gene is possibly TRBD1 (6 bases). The CDR3 is made up of 15 amino acids. Per the germline V gene, CDR1 is SGHAT and CDR2 is FQNNGV. V lost 0 bases and J 4 bases, leaving 12 bases between the germline ends. CDR3 amino acids: CASSLDHGGRTEAFF. CDR3 coding DNA: TGTGCCAGCAGCTTAGATCATGGGGGCCGCACTGAAGCTTTCTTT. Variable domain in full (rest from reference TRBV11-2 and TRBJ1-1): EAGVAQSPRYKIIEKRQSVAFWCNPISGHATLYWYQQILGQGPKLLIQFQNNGVVDDSQLPKDRFSAERLKGVDSTLKIQPAKLEDSAVYLCASSLDHGGRTEAFFGQGTRLTVV.

The CDR3 DNA follows: TGTGCCAGTAGTATGGGCAGAAACAATCAGCCCCAGCATTTT. It specifies CASSMGRNNQPQHF. This sequence joins TRBV19 and TRBJ1-5; D remains unclear. Germline V gene lookup returns CDR1 LNHDA and CDR2 SQIVND (reference sequence). The CDR3 covers 14 residues. V was pared by 3 bases and J by 3 bases, with 9 bases between.

This sequence joins TRBV5-1 and TRBJ2-1; TRBD2 aligns across 9 bases. Per germline, CDR1 SGHRS and CDR2 YFSETQ. The J segment lost 7 bases and the V segment lost 6 bases, leaving 14 bases of the junction unmatched. There are 16 residues in the CDR3. This chain's CDR3 is CASIDSGRPPGNEQFF. For the CDR3, the DNA is TGCGCCAGCATTGATAGCGGGAGACCTCCAGGAAATGAGCAGTTCTTC.

V gene TRBV30 combines with J gene TRBJ1-2; D unclear. The ends were cut back, 0 bases at V and 3 bases at J, with 8 bases in the middle. Germline assignment: CDR1 GTSNPN and CDR2 SVGIG (reference sequence). This CDR3 contains 13 residues. CDR3 nucleotides: TGTGCCTGGAGTGTGGAGCAGGACTATGGCTACACCTTC. Translating it yields CAWSVEQDYGYTF.

This chain links TRBV15 with TRBJ2-5, with 8 bases matching TRBD1. J gave up 2 bases and V 1 base, and 3 bases lay outside the gene matches. Germline CDR1 reads LNHNV; CDR2 reads YYDKDF (reference sequence). CDR3 length: 15 amino acids. The chain's CDR3 is CATSRGRDRQETQYF. CDR3 DNA sequence: TGTGCCACCAGCAGAGGACGGGACAGGCAAGAGACCCAGTACTTC.

This clone came up once. The chain links TRBV18 to TRBJ2-1; the match to TRBD2 covers 14 bases. The germline V gene encodes CDR1 KGHSH and CDR2 LQKENI. The V and J ends lost 3 bases and 9 bases, in that order; junction bases with no gene match: 7. The CDR3 spans 16 residues. The CDR3 here is CASSPEGLAGGFEQFF. The CDR3 nucleotides read TGTGCCAGCTCACCGGAAGGACTAGCGGGAGGATTTGAGCAGTTCTTC.

V gene TRBV28 combines with J gene TRBJ1-4; 8 bases line up with TRBD1. V lost 6 bases to trimming and J lost 5 bases; unmatched junction nucleotides: 11. In germline, CDR1 is MDHEN, CDR2 SYDVKM. The CDR3 runs to 16 residues. Here the CDR3 reads CASRSGGAGENEKLFF. Here the CDR3 DNA reads TGTGCCAGCAGGTCAGGGGGCGCGGGGGAGAATGAAAAACTGTTTTTT.

The chain employs TRBV2 and TRBJ1-5; 8 bases match TRBD1. V lost 4 bases and J lost 5; bases outside the gene matches: 4. CDR1 and CDR2 (germline): SNHLY, FYNNEI. This CDR3 region has 14 residues. The CDR3 reads CASSGQGIHQPQHF. CDR3 bases: TGTGCCAGCAGTGGACAGGGGATCCATCAGCCCCAGCATTTT. Full variable domain (remainder filled in from reference TRBV2 and TRBJ1-5): EPEVTQTPSHQVTQMGQEVILRCVPISNHLYFYWYRQILGQKVEFLVSFYNNEISEKSEIFDDQFSVERPDGSNFTLKIRSTKLEDSAMYFCASSGQGIHQPQHFGDGTRLSIL.

V and J are TRBV30 and TRBJ2-7; 8 nucleotides agree with TRBD1. Germline values: CDR1 GTSNPN, CDR2 SVGIG (reference sequence). With V trimmed by 1 base and J by 3 bases, 2 bases remained unmatched. This CDR3 comprises 13 residues. This chain's CDR3 is CAWSGTGIYEQYF. The CDR3 region has the DNA TGTGCCTGGAGTGGGACAGGGATCTACGAGCAGTACTTC.

This clone was counted between two and nine times. The chain joins TRBV5-1 to TRBJ2-1; perhaps TRBD2 as D (6 bases). Germline V gives CDR1 SGHRS, CDR2 YFSETQ. This CDR3 is built from 15 residues. V dropped 3 bases and J dropped 0 bases, with 10 bases sitting between them. This chain's CDR3 is CASSYSSASYNEQFF. The CDR3 nucleotides read TGCGCCAGCAGCTACTCTAGCGCCTCCTACAATGAGCAGTTCTTC.

The gene calls are TRBV19 and TRBJ2-7; 7 bases match TRBD1. J was trimmed by 0 bases and V by 5 bases; bases with no gene match: 7. This CDR3 region has 15 residues. The germline V gene has CDR1 LNHDA and CDR2 SQIVND (reference sequence). CDR3 protein: CASSVQGTASYEQYF. CDR3 in DNA: TGTGCCAGTAGTGTACAAGGGACAGCCTCCTACGAGCAGTACTTC.

The chain recombines TRBV11-2 with TRBJ1-2; 8 bases map to TRBD1. CDR1 SGHAT and CDR2 FQNNGV come from the germline V gene. The CDR3 totals 14 residues. The ends lost 0 bases at V and 8 bases at J; junction bases unmatched: 5. The CDR3 loop is CASSLDPGGFGYTF. CDR3 bases: TGTGCCAGCAGCTTAGATCCAGGGGGCTTCGGCTACACCTTC. The whole variable domain, filled in from reference TRBV11-2 and TRBJ1-2, reads EAGVAQSPRYKIIEKRQSVAFWCNPISGHATLYWYQQILGQGPKLLIQFQNNGVVDDSQLPKDRFSAERLKGVDSTLKIQPAKLEDSAVYLCASSLDPGGFGYTFGSGTRLTVV.

The V call is TRBV2, the J call TRBJ1-2; D not resolved. The germline V gene has CDR1 SNHLY and CDR2 FYNNEI. The CDR3 runs to 13 residues. V was shortened by 5 bases and J by 4 bases, with 11 bases between the two germline ends. The CDR3 DNA reads TGTGCCAGCAGTCCGGATCTGGCCTATGGCTACACCTTC. Its translation is CASSPDLAYGYTF. Variable domain in full (rest from reference TRBV2 and TRBJ1-2): EPEVTQTPSHQVTQMGQEVILRCVPISNHLYFYWYRQILGQKVEFLVSFYNNEISEKSEIFDDQFSVERPDGSNFTLKIRSTKLEDSAMYFCASSPDLAYGYTFGSGTRLTVV.

This chain uses TRBV30 with TRBJ2-7; D gene unclear. The CDR3 is made up of 13 amino acids. The germline V gene has CDR1 GTSNPN and CDR2 SVGIG (reference sequence). Trimming stripped 0 bases from V and 4 bases from J, with 10 bases between. This CDR3 is CAWSVTLYYEQYF. CDR3 nucleotides: TGTGCCTGGAGTGTAACGCTGTATTACGAGCAGTACTTC.

This sequence joins TRBV28 and TRBJ2-6, with D possibly being TRBD1 (7 bases). Germline CDR1 reads MDHEN; CDR2 reads SYDVKM. V lost 4 bases, J lost 1 base, and 20 bases lay in between. The CDR3 is 19 amino acids. CDR3 loop: CASSSGRQGGLSGANVLTF. In nucleotides, the CDR3 is TGTGCCAGCAGTTCGGGCCGACAGGGAGGCCTGTCTGGGGCCAACGTCCTGACTTTC.

This clone is a singleton in its sample. The chain couples TRBV3-1 (or the pseudogene TRBV3-2) to TRBJ1-1; weak D call: TRBD1 (6 bases). The CDR3 contains 14 residues. V dropped 3 bases and J dropped 1 base, with 9 bases sitting between them. Germline CDR1 and CDR2: LGHDT and YNNKEL (reference sequence). CDR3 DNA sequence: TGTGCCAGCAGCCATGCGGACAGGAACACTGAAGCTTTCTTT. Its protein product is CASSHADRNTEAFF.

This rearrangement joins TRBV9 to TRBJ1-2; no clear D. The V end lost 0 bases, the J end lost 5 bases, and 8 bases lay between the germline ends. The CDR3 extends over 13 amino acids. CDR1 is SGDLS, CDR2 YYNGEE, per germline. The CDR3 DNA is TGTGCCAGCAGCGTAGCCCTAGGGTATGGCTACACCTTC. The encoded protein is CASSVALGYGYTF.

The V gene is TRBV29-1, the J gene TRBJ2-1; D possibly corresponds to TRBD1 (6 bases). There are 17 residues in the CDR3. Per germline, CDR1 SQVTM and CDR2 ANQGSEA. V lost 2 bases and J 6 bases, leaving 23 bases between the germline ends. This CDR3 reads CSVEHLWDIRAVNEQFF. The CDR3, as DNA: TGCAGCGTTGAACATTTGTGGGACATCCGTGCCGTCAATGAGCAGTTCTTC.

This chain uses TRBV19 with TRBJ2-2; 9 positions agree with TRBD1. Germline CDR1 LNHDA, CDR2 SQIVND (reference sequence). The CDR3 consists of 15 residues. J lost 2 bases, V lost 5 bases, and 3 bases had no gene match. The CDR3 sequence: CASSPTGGNTGELFF. CDR3 DNA: TGTGCCAGTAGTCCTACAGGGGGCAACACCGGGGAGCTGTTTTTT.

The chain links TRBV5-1 to TRBJ2-5; no reliable D call. The CDR3 contains 13 residues. Trimming took 2 bases from V and 1 from J, leaving 6 bases between them. The germline CDR1 and CDR2 sequences are SGHRS and YFSETQ. The CDR3 sequence: CASSFRAQETQYF. As DNA, the CDR3 is TGCGCCAGCAGCTTCCGGGCCCAAGAGACCCAGTACTTC.

This chain links TRBV4-1 with TRBJ2-5; D is ambiguous. V was cut by 4 bases and J by 1 base, with 10 bases left in between. Germline-derived CDR1 and CDR2 are MGHRA and YSYEKL. The CDR3 length is 14 residues. CDR3 nucleotide sequence: TGCGCCAGCAGCCCTCAGGACCTCCAAGAGACCCAGTACTTC. This codes for CASSPQDLQETQYF.